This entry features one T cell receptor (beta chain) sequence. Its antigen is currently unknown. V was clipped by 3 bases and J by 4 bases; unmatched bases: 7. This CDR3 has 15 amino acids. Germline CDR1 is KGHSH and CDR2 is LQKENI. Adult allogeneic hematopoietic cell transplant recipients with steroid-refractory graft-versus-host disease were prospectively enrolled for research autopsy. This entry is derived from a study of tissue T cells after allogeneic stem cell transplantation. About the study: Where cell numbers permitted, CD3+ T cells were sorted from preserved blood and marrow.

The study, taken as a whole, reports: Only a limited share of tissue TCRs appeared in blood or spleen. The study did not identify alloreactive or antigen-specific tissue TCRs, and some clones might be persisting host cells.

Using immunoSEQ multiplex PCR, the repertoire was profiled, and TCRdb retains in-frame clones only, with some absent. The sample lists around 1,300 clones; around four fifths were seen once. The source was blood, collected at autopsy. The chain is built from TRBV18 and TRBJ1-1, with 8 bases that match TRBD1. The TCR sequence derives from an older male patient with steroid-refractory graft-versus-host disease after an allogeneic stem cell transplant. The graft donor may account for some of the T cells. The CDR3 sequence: CASSPAGGEGTEAFF. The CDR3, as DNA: TGTGCCAGCTCACCTGCAGGGGGCGAGGGCACTGAAGCTTTCTTT.